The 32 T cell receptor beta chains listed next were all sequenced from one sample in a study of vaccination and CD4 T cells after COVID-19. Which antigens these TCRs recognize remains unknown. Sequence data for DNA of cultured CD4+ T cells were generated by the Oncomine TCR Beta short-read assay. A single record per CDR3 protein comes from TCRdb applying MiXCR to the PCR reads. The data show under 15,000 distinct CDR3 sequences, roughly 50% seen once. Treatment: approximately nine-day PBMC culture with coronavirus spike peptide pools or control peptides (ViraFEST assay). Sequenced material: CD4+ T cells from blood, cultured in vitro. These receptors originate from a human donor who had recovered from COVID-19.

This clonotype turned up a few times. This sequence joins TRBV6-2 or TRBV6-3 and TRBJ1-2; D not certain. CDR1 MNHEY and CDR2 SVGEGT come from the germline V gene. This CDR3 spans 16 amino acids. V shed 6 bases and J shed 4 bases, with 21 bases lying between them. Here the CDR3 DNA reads TGTGCCAGCAGACCCCCGGAGGGCCGGCGCGGCTATGGCTACACCTTC. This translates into CASRPPEGRRGYGYTF.

This chain's CDR3 is CAISEGWRATGLGTGELFF. As DNA, the CDR3 is TGTGCCATCAGTGAGGGATGGAGGGCGACAGGGTTAGGCACCGGGGAGCTGTTTTTT. The chain links TRBV10-3 to TRBJ2-2; tentative D call: TRBD1 (7 bases). The CDR3 is 19 amino acids. Per germline, CDR1 ENHRY and CDR2 SYGVKD. The V and J ends lost 2 bases and 4 bases respectively, with 23 bases between them.

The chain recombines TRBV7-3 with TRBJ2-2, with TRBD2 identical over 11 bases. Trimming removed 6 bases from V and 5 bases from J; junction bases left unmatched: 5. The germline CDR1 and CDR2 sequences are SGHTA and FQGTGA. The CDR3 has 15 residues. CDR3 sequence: CASRPGTSGTGELFF. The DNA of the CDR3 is TGTGCCAGCAGACCCGGGACTAGCGGTACCGGGGAGCTGTTTTTT.

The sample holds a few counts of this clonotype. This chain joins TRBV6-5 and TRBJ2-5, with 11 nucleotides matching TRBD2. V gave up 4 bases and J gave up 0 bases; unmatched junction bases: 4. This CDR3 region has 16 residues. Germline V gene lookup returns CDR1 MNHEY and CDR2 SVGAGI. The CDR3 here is CASSSGLAVYQETQYF. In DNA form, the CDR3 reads TGTGCCAGCAGTTCGGGACTAGCGGTTTACCAAGAGACCCAGTACTTC.

The CDR3 here is CSAYHQETQYF. The CDR3 region has the DNA TGCAGTGCATATCACCAAGAGACCCAGTACTTC. This chain connects TRBV20-1 to TRBJ2-5, with no clear D. This CDR3 comprises 11 residues. V lost 6 bases and J 0 bases, leaving 5 bases between the germline ends. Germline V CDR1 and CDR2: DFQATT, SNEGSKA (reference sequence).

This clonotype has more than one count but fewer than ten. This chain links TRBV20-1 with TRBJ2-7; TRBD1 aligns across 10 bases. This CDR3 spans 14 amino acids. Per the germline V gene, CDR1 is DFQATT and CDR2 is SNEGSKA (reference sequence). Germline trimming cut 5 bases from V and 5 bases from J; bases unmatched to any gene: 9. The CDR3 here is CSAGRQGAFHEQYF. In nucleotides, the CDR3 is TGCAGTGCTGGTAGACAGGGGGCGTTCCACGAGCAGTACTTC.

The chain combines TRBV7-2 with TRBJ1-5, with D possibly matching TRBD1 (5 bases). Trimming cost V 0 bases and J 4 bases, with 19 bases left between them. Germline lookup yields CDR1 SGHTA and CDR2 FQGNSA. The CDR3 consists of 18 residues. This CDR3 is CASSLALRGRAGNQPQHF. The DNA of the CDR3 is TGTGCCAGCAGCTTAGCGCTAAGGGGACGGGCAGGTAATCAGCCCCAGCATTTT.

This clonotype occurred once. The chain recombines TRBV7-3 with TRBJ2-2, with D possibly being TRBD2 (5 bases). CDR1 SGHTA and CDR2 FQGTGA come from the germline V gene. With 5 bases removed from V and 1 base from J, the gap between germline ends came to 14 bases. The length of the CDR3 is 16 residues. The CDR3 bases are TGTGCCAGCAGCCCCCCCAACGGGGTGAACACCGGGGAGCTGTTTTTT. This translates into CASSPPNGVNTGELFF.

CDR3 loop: CASSSTGLQETQYF. CDR3 nucleotide sequence: TGCGCCAGCAGCTCCACAGGGTTGCAAGAGACCCAGTACTTC. V gene TRBV5-1 combines with J gene TRBJ2-5, with D possibly TRBD1 on 6 matching bases. CDR3 length: 14 residues. V lost 3 bases, J lost 2 bases, and 11 bases lay in between. Germline assignment: CDR1 SGHRS and CDR2 YFSETQ.

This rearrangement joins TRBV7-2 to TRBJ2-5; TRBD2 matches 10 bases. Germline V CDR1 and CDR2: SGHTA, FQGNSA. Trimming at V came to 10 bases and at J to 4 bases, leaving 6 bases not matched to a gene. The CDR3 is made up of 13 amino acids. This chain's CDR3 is CATSLAGVETQYF. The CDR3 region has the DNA TGTGCCACGAGTCTAGCGGGAGTAGAGACCCAGTACTTC.

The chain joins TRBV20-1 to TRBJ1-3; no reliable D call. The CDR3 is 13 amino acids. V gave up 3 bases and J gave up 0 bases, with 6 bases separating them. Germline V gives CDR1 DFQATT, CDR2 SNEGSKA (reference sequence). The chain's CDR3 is CSARVNSGNTIYF. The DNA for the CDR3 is TGCAGTGCTAGGGTGAACTCTGGAAACACCATATATTTT.

The DNA for the CDR3 is TGTGCCAGCAGCAAGCCGACTAGTCCTTTACAGTCCTTCTCCTACGAGCAGTACTTC. As protein: CASSKPTSPLQSFSYEQYF. The chain links TRBV21-1 to TRBJ2-7; no check of the table's D call, TRBD2, against the DNA was made. TRBV21-1 is tagged as a pseudogene. The CDR3 spans 19 residues.

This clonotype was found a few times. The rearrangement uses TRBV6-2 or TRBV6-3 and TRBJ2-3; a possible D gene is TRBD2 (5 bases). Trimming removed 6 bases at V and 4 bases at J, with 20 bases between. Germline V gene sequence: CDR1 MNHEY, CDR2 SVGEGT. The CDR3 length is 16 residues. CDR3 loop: CASRGEAGAGPDTQYF. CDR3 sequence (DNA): TGTGCCAGCAGGGGAGAGGCGGGCGCGGGTCCAGATACGCAGTATTTT.

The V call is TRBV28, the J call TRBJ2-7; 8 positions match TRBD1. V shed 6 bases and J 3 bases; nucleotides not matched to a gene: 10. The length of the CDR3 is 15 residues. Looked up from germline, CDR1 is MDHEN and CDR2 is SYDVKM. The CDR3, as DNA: TGTGCCAGCAGACTCGGAGGGACAGGAAGCTACGAGCAGTACTTC. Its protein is CASRLGGTGSYEQYF.

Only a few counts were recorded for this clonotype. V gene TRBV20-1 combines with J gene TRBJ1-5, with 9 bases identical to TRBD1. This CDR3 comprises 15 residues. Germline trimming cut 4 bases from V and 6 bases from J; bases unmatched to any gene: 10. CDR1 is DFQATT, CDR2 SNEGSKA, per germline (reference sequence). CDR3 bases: TGCAGTGCTAACATCCCGGGACAGGGAAGTCAGCCCCAGCATTTT. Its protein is CSANIPGQGSQPQHF.

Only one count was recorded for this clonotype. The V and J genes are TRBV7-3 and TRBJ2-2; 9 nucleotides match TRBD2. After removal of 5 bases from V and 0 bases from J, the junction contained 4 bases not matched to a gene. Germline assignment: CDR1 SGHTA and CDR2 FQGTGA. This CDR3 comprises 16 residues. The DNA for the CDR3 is TGTGCCAGCAGCCAGAGACTAGCGGCGAACACCGGGGAGCTGTTTTTT. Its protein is CASSQRLAANTGELFF.

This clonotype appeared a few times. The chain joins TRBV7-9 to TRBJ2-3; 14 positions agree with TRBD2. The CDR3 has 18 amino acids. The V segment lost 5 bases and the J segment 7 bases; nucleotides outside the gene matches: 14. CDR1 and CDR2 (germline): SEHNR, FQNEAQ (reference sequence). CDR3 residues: CASSASRTSGRTSYTQYF. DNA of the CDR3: TGTGCCAGCAGCGCGAGCCGGACTAGCGGGAGGACCTCCTATACGCAGTATTTT.

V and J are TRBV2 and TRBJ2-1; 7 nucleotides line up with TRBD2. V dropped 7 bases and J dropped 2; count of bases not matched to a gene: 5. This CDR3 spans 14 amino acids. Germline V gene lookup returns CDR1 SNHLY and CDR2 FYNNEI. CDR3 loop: CASKAGDAYNEQFF. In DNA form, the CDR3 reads TGTGCCAGCAAGGCGGGAGACGCCTACAATGAGCAGTTCTTC.

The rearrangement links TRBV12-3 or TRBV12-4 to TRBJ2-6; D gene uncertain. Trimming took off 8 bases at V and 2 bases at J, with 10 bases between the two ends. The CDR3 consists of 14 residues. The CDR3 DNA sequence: TGTGCCAGCTGGGGTAGGGCTGGGGCCAACGTCCTGACTTTC. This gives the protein CASWGRAGANVLTF.

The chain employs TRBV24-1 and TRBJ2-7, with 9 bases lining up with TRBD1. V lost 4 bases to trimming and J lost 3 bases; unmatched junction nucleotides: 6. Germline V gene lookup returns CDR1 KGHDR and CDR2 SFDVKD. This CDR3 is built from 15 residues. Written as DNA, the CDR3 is TGTGCCACCAGTGAGTCGGGGACAGGGTACTACGAGCAGTACTTC. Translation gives CATSESGTGYYEQYF.

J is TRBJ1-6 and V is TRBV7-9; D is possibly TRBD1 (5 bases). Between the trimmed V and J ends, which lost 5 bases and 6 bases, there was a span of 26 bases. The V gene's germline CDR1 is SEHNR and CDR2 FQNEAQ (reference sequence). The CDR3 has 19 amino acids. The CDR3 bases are TGTGCCAGCAGCCATACGCATTTAGCCGGGGCAGGGACTAATTCACCCCTCCACTTT. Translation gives CASSHTHLAGAGTNSPLHF.

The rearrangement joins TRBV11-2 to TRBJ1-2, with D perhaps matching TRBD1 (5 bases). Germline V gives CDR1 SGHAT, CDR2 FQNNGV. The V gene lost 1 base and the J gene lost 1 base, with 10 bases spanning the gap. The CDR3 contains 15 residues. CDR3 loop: CASSLAPTDNYGYTF. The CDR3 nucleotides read TGTGCCAGCAGCTTAGCTCCGACAGATAACTATGGCTACACCTTC.

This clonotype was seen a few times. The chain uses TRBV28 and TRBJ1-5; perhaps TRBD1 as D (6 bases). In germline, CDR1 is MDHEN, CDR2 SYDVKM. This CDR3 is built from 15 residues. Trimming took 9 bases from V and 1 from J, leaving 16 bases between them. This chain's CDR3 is CASTGSGLSNQPQHF. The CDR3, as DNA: TGTGCCAGTACAGGGTCAGGTTTGAGCAATCAGCCCCAGCATTTT. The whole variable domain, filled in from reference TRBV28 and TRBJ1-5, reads DVKVTQSSRYLVKRTGEKVFLECVQDMDHENMFWYRQDPGLGLRLIYFSYDVKMKEKGDIPEGYSVSREKKERFSLILESASTNQTSMYLCASTGSGLSNQPQHFGDGTRLSIL.

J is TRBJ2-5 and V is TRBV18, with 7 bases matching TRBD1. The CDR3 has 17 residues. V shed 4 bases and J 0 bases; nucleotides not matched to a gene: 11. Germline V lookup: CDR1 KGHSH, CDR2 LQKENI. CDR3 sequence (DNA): TGTGCCAGCTCACAAAACCCTACCGGGACAGACCAAGAGACCCAGTACTTC. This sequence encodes CASSQNPTGTDQETQYF.

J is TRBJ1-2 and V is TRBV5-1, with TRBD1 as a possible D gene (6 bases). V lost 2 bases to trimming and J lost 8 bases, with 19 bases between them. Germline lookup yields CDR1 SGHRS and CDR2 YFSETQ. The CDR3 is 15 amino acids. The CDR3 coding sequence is TGCGCCAGCAGCTTATGGGGCGAACCGCAGGGGGGCTACACCTTC. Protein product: CASSLWGEPQGGYTF.

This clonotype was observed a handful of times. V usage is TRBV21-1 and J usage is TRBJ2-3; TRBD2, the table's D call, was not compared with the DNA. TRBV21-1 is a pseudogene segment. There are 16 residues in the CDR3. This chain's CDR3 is CASSKAHSLYTDTQYF. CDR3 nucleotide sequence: TGTGCCAGCAGCAAAGCGCATAGTCTGTACACAGATACGCAGTATTTT.

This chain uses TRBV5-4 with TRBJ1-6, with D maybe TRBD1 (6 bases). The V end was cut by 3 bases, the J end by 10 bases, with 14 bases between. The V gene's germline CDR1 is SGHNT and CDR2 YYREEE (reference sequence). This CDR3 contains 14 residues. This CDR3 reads CASSSQGLRSPLHF. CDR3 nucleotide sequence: TGTGCCAGCAGCTCCCAGGGGCTAAGGTCACCCCTCCACTTT.

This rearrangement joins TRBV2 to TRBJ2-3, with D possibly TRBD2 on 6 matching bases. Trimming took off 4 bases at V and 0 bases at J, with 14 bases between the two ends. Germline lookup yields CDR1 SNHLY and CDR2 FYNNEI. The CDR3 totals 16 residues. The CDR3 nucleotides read TGTGCCAGCAGTGGGGCGGGAACAACTAGCACAGATACGCAGTATTTT. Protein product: CASSGAGTTSTDTQYF.

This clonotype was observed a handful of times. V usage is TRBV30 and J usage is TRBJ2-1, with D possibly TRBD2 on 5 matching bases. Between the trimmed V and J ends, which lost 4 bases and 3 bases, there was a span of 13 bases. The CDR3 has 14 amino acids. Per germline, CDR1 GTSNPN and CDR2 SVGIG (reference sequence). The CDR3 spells CAWNEAVRYNEQFF. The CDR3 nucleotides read TGTGCCTGGAATGAAGCGGTGCGCTACAATGAGCAGTTCTTC.

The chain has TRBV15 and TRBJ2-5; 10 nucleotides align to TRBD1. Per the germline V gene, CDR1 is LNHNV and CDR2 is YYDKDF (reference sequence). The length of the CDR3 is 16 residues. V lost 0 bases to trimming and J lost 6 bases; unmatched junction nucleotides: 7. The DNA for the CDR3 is TGTGCCACCAGCAGAGATGGGACAGGGGCTCGAAAGACCCAGTACTTC. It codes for CATSRDGTGARKTQYF. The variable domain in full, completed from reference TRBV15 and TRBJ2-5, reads DAMVIQNPRYQVTQFGKPVTLSCSQTLNHNVMYWYQQKSSQAPKLLFHYYDKDFNNEADTPDNFQSRRPNTSFCFLDIRSPGLGDTAMYLCATSRDGTGARKTQYFGPGTRLLVL.

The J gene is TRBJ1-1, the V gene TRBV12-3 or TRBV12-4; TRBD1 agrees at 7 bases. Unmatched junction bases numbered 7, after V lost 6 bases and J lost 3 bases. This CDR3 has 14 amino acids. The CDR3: CASSTTQGDTEAFF. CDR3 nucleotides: TGTGCCAGCAGCACAACTCAGGGGGACACTGAAGCTTTCTTT.

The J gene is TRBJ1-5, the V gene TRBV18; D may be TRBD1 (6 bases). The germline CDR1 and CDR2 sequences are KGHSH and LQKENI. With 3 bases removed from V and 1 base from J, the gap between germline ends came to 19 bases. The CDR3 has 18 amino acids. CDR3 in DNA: TGTGCCAGCTCACCGCGACCTCAGGGGAGGGGAAGCAATCAGCCCCAGCATTTT. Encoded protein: CASSPRPQGRGSNQPQHF. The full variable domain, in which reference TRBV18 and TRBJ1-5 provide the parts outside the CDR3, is NAGVMQNPRHLVRRRGQEARLRCSPMKGHSHVYWYRQLPEEGLKFMVYLQKENIIDESGMPKERFSAEFPKEGPSILRIQQVVRGDSAAYFCASSPRPQGRGSNQPQHFGDGTRLSIL.